This T cell receptor (beta chain) was captured in a study of T cells in Graves' hyperthyroidism and ophthalmopathy. Across the study: The initial diagnosis was the point when peripheral blood was collected, ahead of any treatment.

There were TCR beta CDR3 regions amplified from RNA transcripts. The TCR CDR3 first-round RT-PCR relied on the HTBI primer set. MiXCR, run by TCRdb on the multiplex PCR reads, gives a single entry per CDR3 protein. Found here are approximately 640,000 distinct CDR3 sequences, 15% to 20% of them singletons; the top ten hold 3% to 4.5%. The study excluded patients with uncontrolled infection, other autoimmune disease, pregnancy or lactation. Using around 10 ml of fresh peripheral blood, PBMCs were prepared. Findings and caveats of the study: Most thyroid-expanded clonotypes above 0.001 were also found in blood.

Germline V CDR1 and CDR2: MGHRA, YSYEKL. The CDR3 runs 13 residues. Trimming took 4 bases from V and 9 from J, leaving 13 bases between them. This clonotype was seen repeatedly, ten times or more. The antigen is undetermined. The V and J genes are TRBV4-1 and TRBJ2-1; no reliable D call. This TCR was recovered from a woman younger than 45 with Graves' hyperthyroidism. Sequencing was done on a sample of blood. CDR3 nucleotides: TGCGCCAGCAGCCCCGAGGCCGGTGTTGAGCAGTTCTTC. Protein sequence: CASSPEAGVEQFF.